The 2 T cell receptor beta chains below were found in one sample sequenced in a study of T cell responses to AZD1222 COVID-19 vaccine. The data were produced by immunoSEQ multiplex PCR, yet TCRdb's version contains in-frame clones alone and is incomplete. This sample has over 150,000 clones, with around 93% found just once. Sequenced material: peripheral blood, taken 28 days after the second dose of the MenACWY control vaccine. These receptors all stem from an adult who received the MenACWY meningococcal vaccine as a control.

This chain connects TRBV30 to TRBJ1-1; D is perhaps TRBD1 (5 bases). CDR1 is GTSNPN and CDR2 is SVGIG in the germline V gene (reference sequence). CDR3 length: 13 residues. V was shortened by 1 base and J by 8 bases, with 14 bases between the two germline ends. CDR3 in DNA: TGTGCCTGGAGTGGACAGTTATCTAGAGAAGCTTTCTTT. This gives the protein CAWSGQLSREAFF.

V gene TRBV29-1 combines with J gene TRBJ1-1; D perhaps matches TRBD1 (6 bases). Germline CDR1 reads SQVTM; CDR2 reads ANQGSEA. V was clipped by 7 bases and J by 0 bases, with 12 bases between them. The CDR3 is made up of 13 amino acids. CDR3 nucleotide sequence: TGCAGCGCGGCAAGGGGGATGAACACTGAAGCTTTCTTT. This codes for CSAARGMNTEAFF.